The 27 T cell receptor beta chains given below trace back to one sample, sequenced in a study of cytomegalovirus exposure and HLA in healthy donors. PCR amplification relied on 60 Vbeta primers (plus 13 Jbeta primers). Profiling relied on immunoSEQ multiplex PCR, and the TCRdb table lists in-frame clones only, not all of them. Counted here are 250,000 to 350,000 clones, 80% occurring once; the ten biggest clones make up about 0.3%. The sequencing sample was made of PBMCs. Source of these receptors: a girl aged 2 to 9 in good health and CMV-seronegative.

The genes are TRBV19 and TRBJ1-2; D is ambiguous. The CDR3 sequence is 15 residues long. Trimming pared 4 bases from V and 5 bases from J, leaving 17 bases between. CDR1 LNHDA and CDR2 SQIVND come from the germline V gene (reference sequence). Here the CDR3 DNA reads TGTGCCAGTAGTAGGCTTGCCCTAGGATCGTATGGCTACACCTTC. Translation: CASSRLALGSYGYTF. The variable domain in full, with the rest retrieved from reference TRBV19 and TRBJ1-2, is DGGITQSPKYLFRKEGQNVTLSCEQNLNHDAMYWYRQDPGQGLRLIYYSQIVNDFQKGDIAEGYSVSREKKESFPLTVTSAQKNPTAFYLCASSRLALGSYGYTFGSGTRLTVV.

This clone was counted a single time. The chain recombines TRBV27 with TRBJ1-2, with D tentatively TRBD1 (6 bases). Germline V gives CDR1 MNHEY, CDR2 SMNVEV (reference sequence). CDR3 length: 13 residues. Trimming took off 3 bases at V and 8 bases at J, with 13 bases between the two ends. DNA for the CDR3: TGTGCCAGCAGTTTGGGGGGGGCGCGAGGCTACACCTTC. As protein: CASSLGGARGYTF.

The chain combines TRBV6-1 with TRBJ2-7; TRBD1 agrees at 8 bases. Per germline, CDR1 MNHNS and CDR2 SASEGT. The CDR3 is 14 residues long. J was trimmed by 3 bases and V by 6 bases; bases with no gene match: 7. CDR3 in amino acids: CASRDLGQGYEQYF. In nucleotides, the CDR3 is TGTGCCAGCAGGGACCTCGGACAGGGCTACGAGCAGTACTTC.

The chain joins TRBV7-6 to TRBJ2-7; 9 nucleotides line up with TRBD1. This CDR3 comprises 13 residues. The germline V gene encodes CDR1 SGHVS and CDR2 FNYEAQ. V lost 3 bases to trimming and J lost 5 bases; unmatched junction nucleotides: 2. As DNA, the CDR3 is TGTGCCAGCAGCTTCCGGGACAGGGACGAGCAGTACTTC. Protein sequence: CASSFRDRDEQYF. The whole variable domain, filled in from reference TRBV7-6 and TRBJ2-7, reads GAGVSQSPRYKVTKRGQDVALRCDPISGHVSLYWYRQALGQGPEFLTYFNYEAQQDKSGLPNDRFSAERPEGSISTLTIQRTEQRDSAMYRCASSFRDRDEQYFGPGTRLTVT.

The rearrangement joins TRBV23-1 to TRBJ1-2; D call uncertain. TRBV23-1 belongs to the ORF category, with a function that is uncertain. Trimming removed 11 bases from V and 7 bases from J, with 11 bases in between. CDR3 length: 10 residues. CDR3 region: CAPRGGGYTF. CDR3 in DNA: TGCGCCCCTCGAGGCGGTGGCTACACCTTC.

This chain joins TRBV19 and TRBJ1-5; a weak D match, TRBD1 (6 bases). From germline, CDR1 is LNHDA and CDR2 SQIVND (reference sequence). Trimming took off 1 base at V and 7 bases at J, with 11 bases between the two ends. The CDR3 sequence is 14 residues long. CDR3 coding DNA: TGTGCCAGTAGTATAGTTGGGGGGGGCCAGCCCCAGCATTTT. Residues: CASSIVGGGQPQHF.

V and J are TRBV5-8 and TRBJ2-3; D is undetermined. There are 14 residues in the CDR3. V was trimmed by 2 bases and J by 4 bases, leaving 11 bases between them. Germline assignment: CDR1 SGHTS and CDR2 YDEGEE. The CDR3 is CASSFMAAADTQYF. DNA of the CDR3: TGTGCCAGCAGCTTTATGGCGGCCGCAGATACGCAGTATTTT.

V gene TRBV4-2 combines with J gene TRBJ2-1, with a tentative D call TRBD2 (5 bases). Looked up from germline, CDR1 is LGHNA and CDR2 is YNFKEQ. With 4 bases removed from V and 10 bases from J, the gap between germline ends came to 20 bases. The CDR3 has 15 amino acids. CDR3 residues: CASSPSRTASREQFF. In nucleotides, the CDR3 is TGTGCCAGCAGCCCATCCAGGACTGCCTCAAGGGAGCAGTTCTTC.

The rearrangement joins TRBV2 to TRBJ1-1; 8 nucleotides agree with TRBD1. Germline V gives CDR1 SNHLY, CDR2 FYNNEI. The CDR3 extends over 14 amino acids. Trimming cost V 7 bases and J 3 bases; bases outside gene matches: 7. CDR3 in amino acids: CASTGGASDTEAFF. DNA for the CDR3: TGTGCCAGCACAGGGGGCGCCTCGGACACTGAAGCTTTCTTT.

The V gene is TRBV2, the J gene TRBJ1-2, with TRBD1 matching 7 bases. CDR1 and CDR2 (germline): SNHLY, FYNNEI. The CDR3 contains 14 residues. The V and J ends lost 5 bases and 0 bases, in that order; junction bases with no gene match: 3. CDR3 residues: CASSIQGSNYGYTF. The CDR3, as DNA: TGTGCCAGCAGTATACAGGGGTCTAACTATGGCTACACCTTC.

The rearrangement joins TRBV5-1 to TRBJ2-3; D is unclear. V was trimmed by 4 bases and J by 0 bases, leaving 6 bases between them. The CDR3 loop spans 13 amino acids. Germline V lookup: CDR1 SGHRS, CDR2 YFSETQ. The CDR3 DNA reads as TGCGCCAGCAGCCCCCTGAGCACAGATACGCAGTATTTT. It encodes CASSPLSTDTQYF. Full variable domain (remainder filled in from reference TRBV5-1 and TRBJ2-3): KAGVTQTPRYLIKTRGQQVTLSCSPISGHRSVSWYQQTPGQGLQFLFEYFSETQRNKGNFPGRFSGRQFSNSRSEMNVSTLELGDSALYLCASSPLSTDTQYFGPGTRLTVL.

The J gene is TRBJ2-5, the V gene TRBV7-8; TRBD2 matches at 7 bases. V shed 5 bases, J shed 4 bases, and the junction held 7 bases outside the gene matches. Germline lookup yields CDR1 SGHVS and CDR2 FQNEAQ. The CDR3 runs to 14 residues. In nucleotides, the CDR3 is TGTGCCAGCAGCCCTCGAGCGGGAACAGAGACCCAGTACTTC. Its protein is CASSPRAGTETQYF.

The chain employs TRBV6-5 and TRBJ2-7; a possible D gene is TRBD1 (6 bases). The V gene lost 5 bases and the J gene lost 2 bases, with 13 bases spanning the gap. The CDR3 totals 14 residues. Germline values: CDR1 MNHEY, CDR2 SVGAGI. The CDR3 DNA is TGTGCCAGCAGTCGACACAGGGACCCCTACGAGCAGTACTTC. It yields the protein CASSRHRDPYEQYF.

The CDR3 protein is CASSQNIQGTSTDTQYF. The CDR3 nucleotides read TGTGCCAGCAGCCAAAACATACAGGGGACTAGCACAGATACGCAGTATTTT. The chain joins TRBV7-9 to TRBJ2-3; D is possibly TRBD1 (7 bases). The CDR3 length is 17 residues. Trimming cost V 5 bases and J 0 bases, with 18 bases left between them. The V gene's germline CDR1 is SEHNR and CDR2 FQNEAQ (reference sequence).

The chain joins TRBV19 to TRBJ1-4; possible D gene TRBD1, 6 bases. This CDR3 spans 15 amino acids. The germline CDR1 and CDR2 sequences are LNHDA and SQIVND (reference sequence). Trimming took 7 bases from V and 0 from J, leaving 12 bases between them. CDR3 sequence: CASTRRTATNEKLFF. In nucleotides, the CDR3 is TGTGCCAGTACCCGCCGGACAGCAACTAATGAAAAACTGTTTTTT.

The count of this clone is one. This rearrangement joins TRBV2 to TRBJ2-7; 10 positions match TRBD1. The CDR3 is 14 amino acids. Germline V gene data show CDR1 as SNHLY and CDR2 as FYNNEI. J gave up 4 bases and V 1 base, and 1 base lay outside the gene matches. In DNA form, the CDR3 reads TGTGCCAGCAGTGAAGAGGACAGGGGGTACGAGCAGTACTTC. It yields the protein CASSEEDRGYEQYF.

This clone was picked up a small number of times. The chain uses TRBV13 and TRBJ2-1, with 8 nucleotides matching TRBD1. V was clipped by 3 bases and J by 6 bases; unmatched bases: 4. Germline V gene data show CDR1 as PRHDT and CDR2 as FYEKMQ (reference sequence). The CDR3 runs 14 residues. Here the CDR3 DNA reads TGTGCCAGCAGCTTGGGTGGACAGGGCAATGAGCAGTTCTTC. Its protein is CASSLGGQGNEQFF.

The V gene is TRBV9, the J gene TRBJ1-1; D is unclear. Germline CDR1 reads SGDLS; CDR2 reads YYNGEE. The CDR3 covers 16 residues. V gave up 3 bases and J gave up 3 bases, with 18 bases separating them. In DNA form, the CDR3 reads TGTGCCAGCAGCGATAAAACCATTAGGGAGGACACTGAAGCTTTCTTT. It yields the protein CASSDKTIREDTEAFF.

The chain is built from TRBV28 and TRBJ2-1; 7 bases are a match to TRBD1. This CDR3 has 15 residues. Germline values: CDR1 MDHEN, CDR2 SYDVKM. With 7 bases clipped from V and 8 bases from J, the junction kept 14 bases outside the gene matches. The CDR3 protein is CASTQDRVVFDEQFF. CDR3 in DNA: TGTGCCAGCACTCAAGACAGGGTCGTGTTCGATGAGCAGTTCTTC.

This clone has more than one count but fewer than ten. This chain uses TRBV6-5 with TRBJ1-1; D is ambiguous. This CDR3 region has 14 residues. Trimming took off 6 bases at V and 6 bases at J, with 17 bases between the two ends. Germline-derived CDR1 and CDR2 are MNHEY and SVGAGI. CDR3 in amino acids: CASSRATGRAEAFF. The CDR3 DNA reads TGTGCCAGCAGCCGAGCAACGGGTCGGGCTGAAGCTTTCTTT.

This clone was recorded a few times. The chain couples TRBV5-1 to TRBJ1-1; weak D call: TRBD1 (6 bases). Germline V lookup: CDR1 SGHRS, CDR2 YFSETQ. The CDR3 has 14 amino acids. Trimming stripped 1 base from V and 6 bases from J, with 13 bases between. The CDR3 DNA follows: TGCGCCAGCAGCTTGTCCCAGGGGATGGCTGAAGCTTTCTTT. As protein: CASSLSQGMAEAFF.

The J gene is TRBJ2-1, the V gene TRBV9, with TRBD2 as a possible D gene (6 bases). Per germline, CDR1 SGDLS and CDR2 YYNGEE. This CDR3 is 16 amino acids long. V was trimmed by 5 bases and J by 2 bases, leaving 17 bases between them. The CDR3 spells CASSIGGAPTYNEQFF. In nucleotides, the CDR3 is TGTGCCAGCAGTATAGGAGGGGCCCCTACCTACAATGAGCAGTTCTTC.

The chain is built from TRBV15 and TRBJ2-5; 11 bases map to TRBD1. Germline CDR1 and CDR2: LNHNV and YYDKDF (reference sequence). The ends lost 1 base at V and 5 bases at J; junction bases unmatched: 3. The CDR3 consists of 15 residues. The CDR3 DNA reads TGTGCCACCAGCAGAGGGACAGGGGGCGCGGAGACCCAGTACTTC. The encoded protein is CATSRGTGGAETQYF. Using reference TRBV15 and TRBJ2-5 for the parts outside the CDR3, the full variable domain is DAMVIQNPRYQVTQFGKPVTLSCSQTLNHNVMYWYQQKSSQAPKLLFHYYDKDFNNEADTPDNFQSRRPNTSFCFLDIRSPGLGDTAMYLCATSRGTGGAETQYFGPGTRLLVL.

CDR3 in DNA: TGTGCCAGCACTAGCGGCAGCTCCTACAATGAGCAGTTCTTC. Translation: CASTSGSSYNEQFF. The J gene is TRBJ2-1, the V gene TRBV5-4; the match to TRBD2 covers 7 bases. The germline gives CDR1 SGHNT, CDR2 YYREEE (reference sequence). V trimming: 6 bases; J trimming: 0 bases; junction bases outside the gene matches: 3. There are 14 residues in the CDR3.

This clone was counted only a few times. This chain joins TRBV28 and TRBJ2-3; a weak D match, TRBD2 (5 bases). The CDR3 consists of 16 residues. Germline assignment: CDR1 MDHEN and CDR2 SYDVKM. V was trimmed by 3 bases and J by 0 bases, leaving 13 bases between them. The CDR3 DNA sequence: TGTGCCAGCAGTTTCTTTGGACTCCTAAGCACAGATACGCAGTATTTT. Its protein product is CASSFFGLLSTDTQYF.

The J gene is TRBJ1-4, the V gene TRBV5-1; TRBD1 might be the D (6 bases). Germline CDR1 and CDR2: SGHRS and YFSETQ. The V gene lost 0 bases and the J gene lost 3 bases, with 9 bases spanning the gap. This CDR3 spans 15 amino acids. The CDR3 nucleotides are TGCGCCAGCAGCTTGGGCCAGGGGCCTAATGAAAAACTGTTTTTT. Its translation is CASSLGQGPNEKLFF.

This sequence joins TRBV23-1 and TRBJ2-7, with 8 positions matching TRBD1. TRBV23-1 is flagged as an ORF with uncertain function. Unmatched junction bases numbered 8, after V lost 2 bases and J lost 2 bases. This CDR3 is 16 amino acids long. In DNA form, the CDR3 reads TGCGCCAGCAGTCAAACCCGGACAGGGCGAGCCTACGAGCAGTACTTC. Its protein is CASSQTRTGRAYEQYF.